A selection of T cell receptor beta chains follows, all from one sample in a study of blood T cell repertoires in COVID-19. Clones were sequenced by immunoSEQ multiplex PCR, and TCRdb holds only the in-frame ones, with some missing. The repertoire holds about 440,000 clones, with approximately 90% as singletons. Sequenced material: peripheral blood. Source of these receptors: a woman younger than 45 with acute or convalescent COVID-19. CDR3s include the opening cysteine and the closing phenylalanine or tryptophan. A D gene is named only where the DNA matches it firmly. Only part of the rows carry a size: once, few, many, or a class if the clone is expanded.

j_call clone_size v_call d_call cdr3_aa cdr3_nt
TRBJ2-1 NA TRBV11-2 NA CASSQGVQGEQFF TGTGCCAGCAGCCAAGGGGTACAAGGTGAGCAGTTCTTC
TRBJ1-5 NA TRBV28 NA CASRLGRGRNQPQHF TGTGCCAGCAGACTGGGGAGGGGACGTAATCAGCCCCAGCATTTT
TRBJ2-1 NA TRBV4-2 TRBD2 CASSQLLAGSDNEQFF TGTGCCAGCAGCCAGTTACTAGCGGGGTCTGACAATGAGCAGTTCTTC
TRBJ2-7 NA TRBV28 NA CASGVLGQGYEQYF TGTGCCAGCGGGGTCCTGGGGCAGGGCTACGAGCAGTACTTC
TRBJ2-3 NA TRBV4-1 NA CASSDTGQGTQYF TGCGCCAGCAGCGATACAGGGCAGGGTACGCAGTATTTT
TRBJ1-2 NA TRBV20-1 NA CSARDPGGYTF TGCAGTGCTAGAGATCCGGGTGGCTACACCTTC
TRBJ2-1 NA TRBV29-1 TRBD2 CSVAAGGHNEQFF TGCAGCGTTGCGGCGGGGGGCCACAATGAGCAGTTCTTC
TRBJ2-5 NA TRBV5-4 NA CASSLLATQETQYF TGTGCCAGCAGCTTACTAGCTACCCAAGAGACCCAGTACTTC
TRBJ1-6 once TRBV27 TRBD1 CASSLTGQANNSPLHF TGTGCCAGCAGTTTAACGGGACAGGCGAATAATTCACCCCTCCACTTT
TRBJ1-2 NA TRBV7-8 TRBD1 CASSLETGNGYTF TGTGCCAGCAGCTTAGAGACAGGGAATGGCTACACCTTC
TRBJ2-3 NA TRBV4-1 NA CASSQGVHRNTDTQYF TGCGCCAGCAGCCAAGGCGTCCATCGAAACACAGATACGCAGTATTTT
TRBJ2-7 NA TRBV29-1 NA CSVERGDGQYF TGCAGCGTTGAAAGGGGCGACGGGCAGTACTTC
TRBJ2-3 NA TRBV18 TRBD2 CASSGTSGGPTSTDTQYF TGTGCCAGCTCAGGGACTAGCGGGGGCCCTACCTCCACAGATACGCAGTATTTT
TRBJ1-2 NA TRBV6-5 NA CASSYRAEVYGYTF TGTGCCAGCAGTTACCGGGCGGAGGTTTATGGCTACACCTTC
TRBJ1-2 once TRBV28 NA CASSSGYGYTF TGTGCCAGCAGTTCCGGCTATGGCTACACCTTC